One sample yielded the 12 T cell receptor beta chains listed below, sequenced in a study of cytomegalovirus exposure and HLA in healthy donors. PCR was performed using 60 Vbeta and 13 Jbeta primers. The repertoire was sequenced with immunoSEQ multiplex PCR; TCRdb's copy has only in-frame clones and lacks some. Of approximately 190,000 clones listed, 82% are singletons. Sequencing used PBMCs. The source is a woman younger than 30 in good health and CMV-seronegative.

V gene TRBV28 combines with J gene TRBJ1-5; perhaps TRBD1 as D (5 bases). The CDR3 is 15 residues long. The germline V gene has CDR1 MDHEN and CDR2 SYDVKM. V shed 7 bases and J shed 5 bases, with 18 bases lying between them. CDR3 DNA sequence: TGTGCCAGCACCACCGACAGCGCCCCAGATCAGCCCCAGCATTTT. Protein product: CASTTDSAPDQPQHF.

This clone was detected only a few times. The J gene is TRBJ1-2, the V gene TRBV5-8; possibly TRBD1 for D (6 bases). Germline-derived CDR1 and CDR2 are SGHTS and YDEGEE. The CDR3 extends over 14 amino acids. Trimming removed 7 bases at V and 2 bases at J, with 15 bases between. DNA of the CDR3: TGTGCCAGCTCCCGAGACAGGCTAAACTATGGCTACACCTTC. Amino acid sequence: CASSRDRLNYGYTF.

This clone appeared once. The genes are TRBV6-4 and TRBJ2-1, with 9 bases identical to TRBD2. After removal of 3 bases from V and 8 bases from J, the junction contained 8 bases not matched to a gene. CDR1 MRHNA and CDR2 SNTAGT come from the germline V gene. CDR3 length equals 15 residues. The CDR3 DNA is TGTGCCAGCAGTGATAGGCGGGGGGGCCGTTATGAGCAGTTCTTC. Translating it yields CASSDRRGGRYEQFF.

This chain links TRBV6-5 with TRBJ2-5, with unresolved D. Deletions cut 6 bases from V and 2 bases from J, with 4 bases between. The CDR3 contains 11 residues. CDR1 is MNHEY and CDR2 is SVGAGI in the germline V gene. CDR3 amino acids: CASRTQETQYF. For the CDR3, the DNA is TGTGCCAGCAGGACTCAAGAGACCCAGTACTTC.

This chain joins TRBV2 and TRBJ2-7, with 7 positions matching TRBD1. The trim removed 3 bases at V and 0 bases at J, leaving 5 bases unmatched. CDR1 and CDR2 from the germline V gene are SNHLY and FYNNEI. The CDR3 spans 15 residues. CDR3 residues: CASSDQGTVSYEQYF. In nucleotides, the CDR3 is TGTGCCAGCAGTGACCAAGGGACAGTCTCCTACGAGCAGTACTTC.

The V and J genes are TRBV11-2 and TRBJ1-1; D ambiguous. Germline-derived CDR1 and CDR2 are SGHAT and FQNNGV. The CDR3 has 15 amino acids. V lost 1 base to trimming and J lost 6 bases, with 15 bases between them. CDR3 nucleotide sequence: TGTGCCAGCAGCTTAGTGACGGGTGGAAGTGCTGAAGCTTTCTTT. Translated, it gives CASSLVTGGSAEAFF.

This clone was recorded a few times. This chain links TRBV5-1 with TRBJ2-5; 8 nucleotides match TRBD2. The CDR3 is 14 amino acids. V trimming: 4 bases; J trimming: 2 bases; junction bases outside the gene matches: 4. Per the germline V gene, CDR1 is SGHRS and CDR2 is YFSETQ. CDR3 DNA: TGCGCCAGCAGCCCGGGAGGGCCGCAAGAGACCCAGTACTTC. Its protein product is CASSPGGPQETQYF.

This chain uses TRBV10-2 with TRBJ1-1, with D hard to call. CDR1 and CDR2 (germline): WSHSY, SAAADI. V gave up 3 bases and J gave up 1 base, with 9 bases separating them. This CDR3 region has 14 residues. The CDR3 bases are TGCGCCAGCAGTGATGACCCAGGGAACACTGAAGCTTTCTTT. Its translation is CASSDDPGNTEAFF.

The V call is TRBV15, the J call TRBJ2-5; 7 nucleotides line up with TRBD2. Germline V gives CDR1 LNHNV, CDR2 YYDKDF (reference sequence). V lost 0 bases to trimming and J lost 7 bases; unmatched junction nucleotides: 14. The length of the CDR3 is 17 residues. This CDR3 reads CATSRDLSSGGIGTQYF. The DNA for the CDR3 is TGTGCCACCAGCAGAGATCTATCTAGCGGTGGAATAGGGACCCAGTACTTC.

Only a few counts were recorded for this clone. This chain uses TRBV29-1 with TRBJ2-5; TRBD1 matches at 7 bases. Germline loops: CDR1 SQVTM, CDR2 ANQGSEA. The J segment lost 2 bases and the V segment lost 7 bases, leaving 7 bases of the junction unmatched. This CDR3 has 13 residues. CDR3 amino acids: CSASGQQQETQYF. CDR3 in DNA: TGCAGCGCATCGGGACAGCAGCAAGAGACCCAGTACTTC.

The gene calls are TRBV15 and TRBJ2-5, with unresolved D. Trimming shortened V by 5 bases and J by 5 bases, and 9 bases separated the two germline ends. Per the germline V gene, CDR1 is LNHNV and CDR2 is YYDKDF (reference sequence). The CDR3 totals 12 residues. Here the CDR3 DNA reads TGTGCCACCAGCGCGAACGCGGAGACCCAGTACTTC. It codes for CATSANAETQYF.

This rearrangement joins TRBV6-6 to TRBJ1-3; maybe TRBD1 (6 bases). The V gene's germline CDR1 is MNHNY and CDR2 SVGAGI (reference sequence). This CDR3 comprises 16 residues. Trimming pared 6 bases from V and 0 bases from J, leaving 15 bases between. The CDR3 bases are TGTGCCAGCAGCCCAGGGGTTGCCCCCTCTGGAAACACCATATATTTT. It encodes CASSPGVAPSGNTIYF.